The 25 T cell receptor beta chains listed next were all sequenced from one sample in a study of CD8 T cell repertoires and HIV-1 epitope variants. These receptors lack a known antigen. Assay: immunoSEQ multiplex PCR; the TCRdb copy retains only in-frame clones and omits some. The table includes 5,400 or so clones, about 71% detected once. Source material: cultured CD8+ T cells derived from PBMCs. The source is a male donor with HIV.

This clone was recorded a few times. The chain links TRBV27 to TRBJ1-5, with unresolved D. Trimming left V 2 bases short and J 4 bases short, with 6 bases between. This CDR3 contains 13 residues. Germline CDR1 is MNHEY and CDR2 is SMNVEV (reference sequence). The CDR3 nucleotides read TGTGCCAGCAGTTTAGGTGTTAATCAGCCCCAGCATTTT. It yields the protein CASSLGVNQPQHF.

This rearrangement joins TRBV19 to TRBJ2-1, with 8 nucleotides matching TRBD2. Germline lookup yields CDR1 LNHDA and CDR2 SQIVND (reference sequence). The length of the CDR3 is 13 residues. The V segment lost 3 bases and the J segment 5 bases; nucleotides outside the gene matches: 0. CDR3 in DNA: TGTGCCAGTAGTATCGGGGGGGACAATGAGCAGTTCTTC. Its translation: CASSIGGDNEQFF.

The rearrangement joins TRBV4-3 to TRBJ2-2; D ambiguous. V lost 0 bases and J lost 1, with 3 bases in between. This CDR3 contains 14 residues. Germline lookup yields CDR1 LGHNA and CDR2 YSLEER. This CDR3 is CASSQDGNTGELFF. The DNA for the CDR3 is TGCGCCAGCAGCCAAGATGGGAACACCGGGGAGCTGTTTTTT.

J is TRBJ2-3 and V is TRBV9, with a possible D match to TRBD2 (6 bases). Germline CDR1 is SGDLS and CDR2 is YYNGEE. CDR3 length: 17 residues. V shed 3 bases and J shed 1 base, with 18 bases lying between them. The DNA for the CDR3 is TGTGCCAGCAGCGAAGGGACTTCCCACCTTCGCACAGATACGCAGTATTTT. It is translated as CASSEGTSHLRTDTQYF. The entire variable domain, with the rest obtained from reference TRBV9 and TRBJ2-3, is as follows: DSGVTQTPKHLITATGQRVTLRCSPRSGDLSVYWYQQSLDQGLQFLIQYYNGEERAKGNILERFSAQQFPDLHSELNLSSLELGDSALYFCASSEGTSHLRTDTQYFGPGTRLTVL.

V usage is TRBV29-1 and J usage is TRBJ2-1, with 7 bases that match TRBD2. Germline CDR1 is SQVTM and CDR2 is ANQGSEA. The V and J ends lost 0 bases and 6 bases, in that order; junction bases with no gene match: 11. The CDR3 spans 16 residues. CDR3 DNA: TGCAGCGTTGAAGATCTGGAGACTAGCTTGGCCAATGAGCAGTTCTTC. Translation gives CSVEDLETSLANEQFF.

The genes are TRBV7-9 and TRBJ1-2; possible D gene TRBD1, 5 bases. V was clipped by 3 bases and J by 1 base, with 12 bases between them. The CDR3 contains 15 residues. Germline V gene lookup returns CDR1 SEHNR and CDR2 FQNEAQ (reference sequence). The CDR3 here is CASSLGQGNNYGYTF. The CDR3, as DNA: TGTGCCAGCAGCTTGGGGCAAGGCAATAACTATGGCTACACCTTC.

The chain is built from TRBV19 and TRBJ1-5; D is unresolved. The germline gives CDR1 LNHDA, CDR2 SQIVND (reference sequence). The CDR3 consists of 13 residues. V was pared by 5 bases and J by 7 bases, with 12 bases between. CDR3 nucleotides: TGTGCCAGTAGTCTCGACGAAATCCAGCCCCAGCATTTT. Its translation is CASSLDEIQPQHF.

The chain couples TRBV5-1 to TRBJ2-7; 9 bases map to TRBD1. V shed 0 bases, J shed 5 bases, and the junction held 9 bases outside the gene matches. Germline CDR1 reads SGHRS; CDR2 reads YFSETQ. CDR3 size: 16 residues. This CDR3 is CASSLATGGGINEQYF. In nucleotides, the CDR3 is TGCGCCAGCAGCTTGGCAACAGGGGGCGGGATCAACGAGCAGTACTTC.

This clone was counted a few times. The chain employs TRBV28 and TRBJ2-1; D perhaps matches TRBD2 (5 bases). The CDR3 extends over 19 amino acids. Germline V gene lookup returns CDR1 MDHEN and CDR2 SYDVKM. V shed 5 bases and J shed 4 bases, with 27 bases lying between them. DNA of the CDR3: TGTGCCAGCAGTGGGCAATTGGATAAAGCGGAGGAGCTGTACAATGAGCAGTTCTTC. Residues: CASSGQLDKAEELYNEQFF.

This chain links TRBV15 with TRBJ2-1, with 7 bases matching TRBD2. With 4 bases clipped from V and 6 bases from J, the junction kept 6 bases outside the gene matches. CDR3 length: 14 amino acids. Germline CDR1 is LNHNV and CDR2 is YYDKDF (reference sequence). CDR3: CATSMGGAGNEQFF. The CDR3 bases are TGTGCCACCAGCATGGGAGGGGCGGGCAATGAGCAGTTCTTC.

The CDR3 DNA is TGTGCCAGCAGCTGGACAGGGTCCTCCTACGAGCAGTACTTC. It is translated as CASSWTGSSYEQYF. The V gene is TRBV5-4, the J gene TRBJ2-7, with TRBD1 matching over 8 bases. With 3 bases clipped from V and 0 bases from J, the junction kept 2 bases outside the gene matches. This CDR3 comprises 14 residues. Germline V CDR1 and CDR2: SGHNT, YYREEE (reference sequence).

This sequence joins TRBV6-1 and TRBJ2-7; perhaps D is TRBD1 or TRBD2 (6 bases each). The V end was cut by 1 base, the J end by 7 bases, with 17 bases between. The CDR3 extends over 15 amino acids. Germline CDR1 and CDR2: MNHNS and SASEGT. CDR3 loop: CASSEDGGGMWEQYF. The DNA for the CDR3 is TGTGCCAGCAGTGAAGATGGAGGGGGGATGTGGGAGCAGTACTTC.

This rearrangement joins TRBV5-1 to TRBJ2-1, with D possibly TRBD1 on 6 matching bases. The CDR3 totals 17 residues. Trimming shortened V by 3 bases and J by 2 bases, and 18 bases separated the two germline ends. The germline V gene has CDR1 SGHRS and CDR2 YFSETQ. CDR3 DNA: TGCGCCAGCAGCTCCGGCTACGGGACACTTACCTACAATGAGCAGTTCTTC. Its translation: CASSSGYGTLTYNEQFF.

The V and J genes are TRBV5-4 and TRBJ2-2, with D possibly matching TRBD1 (7 bases). V lost 0 bases to trimming and J lost 4 bases, with 13 bases between them. Germline V gene lookup returns CDR1 SGHNT and CDR2 YYREEE (reference sequence). The CDR3 has 16 residues. In DNA, the CDR3 is TGTGCCAGCAGCTTGGCACGGAGGGGGCGCACCGGGGAGCTGTTTTTT. The encoded protein is CASSLARRGRTGELFF.

Written as DNA, the CDR3 is TGTGCCAGCGAGGGGGGGTTCCTAGCGGGAGACCTCTACGAGCAGTACTTC. Translating gives CASEGGFLAGDLYEQYF. The genes are TRBV6-8 and TRBJ2-7; 10 nucleotides line up with TRBD2. The ends lost 8 bases at V and 3 bases at J; junction bases unmatched: 16. This CDR3 is 17 amino acids long. The germline V gene encodes CDR1 MNHGY and CDR2 SAAAGT.

The chain combines TRBV7-8 with TRBJ2-1; no clear D gene. V was clipped by 1 base and J by 10 bases, with 8 bases between them. Germline CDR1 SGHVS, CDR2 FQNEAQ. CDR3 length: 12 residues. This chain's CDR3 is CASSLGAREQFF. The CDR3 DNA is TGTGCCAGCAGCTTAGGCGCTCGGGAGCAGTTCTTC.

This chain links TRBV7-8 with TRBJ2-1; 9 nucleotides line up with TRBD2. The germline V gene encodes CDR1 SGHVS and CDR2 FQNEAQ. The CDR3 runs to 18 residues. Trimming took 1 base from V and 6 from J; bases not matched to a gene: 13. CDR3 DNA sequence: TGTGCCAGCAGCTTAGACGGACTGGAGCGGGAGGATCCCAATGAGCAGTTCTTC. Residues: CASSLDGLEREDPNEQFF.

The chain couples TRBV6-5 to TRBJ2-1; 9 bases agree with TRBD1. J was trimmed by 15 bases and V by 5 bases; bases with no gene match: 11. The CDR3 consists of 13 residues. Germline loops: CDR1 MNHEY, CDR2 SVGAGI. The CDR3 region has the DNA TGTGCCAGCAGTGACCAGACAGGGGGATTTCCGTTCTTC. Protein product: CASSDQTGGFPFF.

This chain connects TRBV5-6 to TRBJ1-4; D is possibly TRBD1 (5 bases). The germline V and J ends were trimmed by 5 bases and 5 bases, with 13 bases remaining between them. The germline CDR1 and CDR2 sequences are SGHDT and YYEEEE. The CDR3 extends over 14 amino acids. The CDR3 protein is CASRGGRLNEKLFF. In DNA, the CDR3 is TGTGCCAGCAGGGGGGGTCGATTAAATGAAAAACTGTTTTTT.

The rearrangement uses TRBV7-9 and TRBJ2-1, with 9 bases that match TRBD1. Germline V lookup: CDR1 SEHNR, CDR2 FQNEAQ (reference sequence). The J segment lost 0 bases and the V segment lost 0 bases, leaving 0 bases of the junction unmatched. The CDR3 runs 16 residues. CDR3 residues: CASSLAGQGSYNEQFF. The DNA of the CDR3 is TGTGCCAGCAGCTTAGCGGGACAGGGCTCCTACAATGAGCAGTTCTTC.

The gene calls are TRBV5-1 and TRBJ2-5; tentatively, D is TRBD2 (5 bases). Trimming cost V 0 bases and J 5 bases, with 5 bases left between them. CDR3 length: 12 residues. Germline V lookup: CDR1 SGHRS, CDR2 YFSETQ. DNA for the CDR3: TGCGCCAGCAGCTTGGCGGGGGAGACCCAGTACTTC. It encodes CASSLAGETQYF.

This clone was found once. The V gene is TRBV4-3, the J gene TRBJ2-7; tentative D call: TRBD2 (6 bases). The V end lost 0 bases, the J end lost 5 bases, and 11 bases lay between the germline ends. CDR3 length: 14 amino acids. The germline V gene encodes CDR1 LGHNA and CDR2 YSLEER. The CDR3 loop reads CASSQDGGDHEQYF. The CDR3 DNA reads TGCGCCAGCAGCCAAGATGGAGGGGACCACGAGCAGTACTTC.

The table lists this clone with a few counts. The chain has TRBV5-4 and TRBJ1-5; D remains ambiguous. With 2 bases removed from V and 0 bases from J, the gap between germline ends came to 6 bases. Germline lookup yields CDR1 SGHNT and CDR2 YYREEE (reference sequence). The CDR3 contains 14 residues. The CDR3 region is CASSFSGSNQPQHF. The DNA of the CDR3 is TGTGCCAGCAGCTTTTCGGGTAGCAATCAGCCCCAGCATTTT.

This chain links TRBV29-1 with TRBJ1-1; 10 nucleotides match TRBD1. CDR1 is SQVTM, CDR2 ANQGSEA, per germline. V shed 2 bases, J shed 4 bases, and the junction held 4 bases outside the gene matches. The CDR3 length is 14 residues. The CDR3 DNA is TGCAGCGTTGAAAGACAGGGGGCCATCACTGAAGCTTTCTTT. This gives the protein CSVERQGAITEAFF.

The gene calls are TRBV5-1 and TRBJ1-2, with a possible D match to TRBD1 (6 bases). Trimming removed 0 bases from V and 8 bases from J, with 14 bases in between. This CDR3 spans 14 amino acids. Germline CDR1 reads SGHRS; CDR2 reads YFSETQ. Here the CDR3 reads CASSLATGSGGYTF. In nucleotides, the CDR3 is TGCGCCAGCAGCTTGGCCACAGGGTCAGGGGGCTACACCTTC.